This TCR beta chain was found in a study of blood T cell repertoires in COVID-19. Across the whole study: COVID-19 samples collected from the United States, Italy and Spain covered acute and convalescent phases.

Under the authors' procedure: Nucleated cell counts were estimated from reference gene primer amplification. Libraries were prepared by immunoSEQ multiplex PCR; TCRdb keeps only in-frame clonotypes and omits some of them. V, J and clone size are those of that table, while D and trimming were read from the DNA. This table holds around 140,000 clones, about 86% found once. The germline V and J ends were trimmed by 5 bases and 4 bases, with 14 bases remaining between them. The CDR3 loop spans 14 amino acids. CDR1 is LNHDA, CDR2 SQIVND, per germline (reference sequence). The source is a woman aged 55-69 years with acute or convalescent COVID-19. What was sequenced was peripheral blood. J is TRBJ1-1 and V is TRBV19; D not certain. Here the CDR3 reads CASSYGSPGTEAFF. The CDR3 DNA follows: TGTGCCAGTAGTTATGGTTCCCCGGGCACTGAAGCTTTCTTT.